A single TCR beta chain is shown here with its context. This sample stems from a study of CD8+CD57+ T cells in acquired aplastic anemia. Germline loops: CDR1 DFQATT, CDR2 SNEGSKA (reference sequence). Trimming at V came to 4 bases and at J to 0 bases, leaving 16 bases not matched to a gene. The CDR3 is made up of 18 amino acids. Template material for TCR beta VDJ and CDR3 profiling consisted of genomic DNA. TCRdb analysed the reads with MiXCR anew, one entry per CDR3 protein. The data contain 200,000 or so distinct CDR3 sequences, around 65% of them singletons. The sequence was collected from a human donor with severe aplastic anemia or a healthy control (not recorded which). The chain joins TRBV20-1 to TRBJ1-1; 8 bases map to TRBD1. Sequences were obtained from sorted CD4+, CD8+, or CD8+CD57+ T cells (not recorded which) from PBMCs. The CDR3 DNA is TGCAGTGCTACAAGTCAGAGCAGGGGGCGGATAGTGAACACTGAAGCTTTCTTT. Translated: CSATSQSRGRIVNTEAFF.